Following are 25 T cell receptor beta chains from one sample sequenced in a study of CD8+ T cells in alopecia areata. Sequencing templates came from extracted RNA that was reverse transcribed into cDNA. TCRdb keeps only in-frame clones here, not all; method: immunoSEQ multiplex PCR. The sample lists hundreds of thousands of clones, under 70% seen once, with more than 1% in the top ten. The treatment is: oral pan-JAK inhibitor, 5-10 mg twice daily. The source material was CD4+ T cells sorted from blood, sampled between weeks 44 and 45, from a patient treated with tofacitinib. The receptors here all came from a human donor with alopecia areata.

This clone was detected a few times. The chain is built from TRBV6-1 and TRBJ2-3, with D perhaps TRBD1 (7 bases). V lost 6 bases, J lost 2 bases, and 12 bases lay in between. CDR1 is MNHNS, CDR2 SASEGT, per germline. CDR3 length: 14 residues. CDR3: CASSGGQPTDTQYF. The DNA of the CDR3 is TGTGCCAGCAGCGGGGGACAGCCCACAGATACGCAGTATTTT.

V and J are TRBV5-6 and TRBJ1-5; D ambiguous. CDR1 and CDR2 (germline): SGHDT, YYEEEE. CDR3 length: 14 amino acids. Trimming removed 3 bases from V and 7 bases from J, with 14 bases in between. For the CDR3, the DNA is TGTGCCAGCAGCTGGCGCCATGGTGGACAGCCCCAGCATTTT. Protein sequence: CASSWRHGGQPQHF.

J is TRBJ2-1 and V is TRBV29-1, with 8 bases identical to TRBD2. With 8 bases clipped from V and 5 bases from J, the junction kept 11 bases outside the gene matches. From germline, CDR1 is SQVTM and CDR2 ANQGSEA. The CDR3 is 14 residues long. CDR3: CSQCNGGGDNEQFF. In nucleotides, the CDR3 is TGCAGCCAGTGTAACGGGGGGGGCGACAATGAGCAGTTCTTC.

This clone turned up a few times. The chain couples TRBV5-6 to TRBJ2-4, with D perhaps TRBD1 or TRBD2 (5 bases each). Germline CDR1 SGHDT, CDR2 YYEEEE. This CDR3 is built from 15 residues. The ends were cut back, 0 bases at V and 3 bases at J, with 10 bases in the middle. The CDR3 DNA sequence: TGTGCCAGCAGCTTGGTGGGGGAAGGCAAAAACATTCAGTACTTC. Its translation is CASSLVGEGKNIQYF.

The V and J genes are TRBV6-5 and TRBJ1-2; D is ambiguous. The ends were cut back, 6 bases at V and 2 bases at J, with 4 bases in the middle. The CDR3 is 11 amino acids. The germline V gene has CDR1 MNHEY and CDR2 SVGAGI. The CDR3 spells CASRDNYGYTF. In DNA, the CDR3 is TGTGCCAGCAGGGACAACTATGGCTACACCTTC.

The chain has TRBV29-1 and TRBJ1-1, with D tentatively TRBD1 (5 bases). The CDR3 extends over 15 amino acids. The germline V gene encodes CDR1 SQVTM and CDR2 ANQGSEA. The V end was cut by 6 bases, the J end by 3 bases, with 20 bases between. The CDR3: CSVGGVGAVDTEAFF. In nucleotides, the CDR3 is TGCAGCGTCGGAGGTGTAGGGGCGGTGGACACTGAAGCTTTCTTT.

This clone turned up a few times. V usage is TRBV29-1 and J usage is TRBJ2-5, with D unresolved. The length of the CDR3 is 11 residues. CDR1 and CDR2 from the germline V gene are SQVTM and ANQGSEA. V gave up 4 bases and J gave up 2 bases, with 5 bases separating them. CDR3 amino acids: CSVVPQETQYF. CDR3 bases: TGCAGCGTTGTTCCTCAAGAGACCCAGTACTTC. The full variable domain, its missing parts supplied by reference TRBV29-1 and TRBJ2-5, is SAVISQKPSRDICQRGTSLTIQCQVDSQVTMMFWYRQQPGQSLTLIATANQGSEATYESGFVIDKFPISRPNLTFSTLTVSNMSPEDSSIYLCSVVPQETQYFGPGTRLLVL.

This clone has a handful of counts. The chain recombines TRBV29-1 with TRBJ1-1; the match to TRBD1 covers 7 bases. Germline loops: CDR1 SQVTM, CDR2 ANQGSEA. The length of the CDR3 is 13 residues. With 7 bases clipped from V and 0 bases from J, the junction kept 5 bases outside the gene matches. In DNA form, the CDR3 reads TGCAGCGCCTGGACAGGAATGAACACTGAAGCTTTCTTT. This codes for CSAWTGMNTEAFF. The variable domain in full, completed from reference TRBV29-1 and TRBJ1-1, reads SAVISQKPSRDICQRGTSLTIQCQVDSQVTMMFWYRQQPGQSLTLIATANQGSEATYESGFVIDKFPISRPNLTFSTLTVSNMSPEDSSIYLCSAWTGMNTEAFFGQGTRLTVV.

Worth noting for this clone: A read error may account for a junction end that differs from germline. CDR3 DNA sequence: TGTGCCAGCAGTGATGCTCGGCGGGGAGACTTC. Encoded protein: CASSDARRGDF. The J gene is TRBJ2-5, the V gene TRBV2; D might be TRBD2 (6 bases). Germline CDR1 is SNHLY and CDR2 is FYNNEI. The CDR3 extends over 11 amino acids.

This chain connects TRBV7-2 to TRBJ2-1, with D possibly TRBD1 on 6 matching bases. Germline V CDR1 and CDR2: SGHTA, FQGNSA. This CDR3 has 15 residues. V dropped 4 bases and J dropped 3 bases, with 13 bases sitting between them. The CDR3 DNA follows: TGTGCCAGCAGCTATGACAGGAGCCACTACAATGAGCAGTTCTTC. This translates into CASSYDRSHYNEQFF.

The chain couples TRBV29-1 to TRBJ1-5, with a possible D match to TRBD1 (5 bases). This CDR3 has 12 amino acids. V dropped 4 bases and J dropped 4 bases, with 8 bases sitting between them. Germline V gene data show CDR1 as SQVTM and CDR2 as ANQGSEA. CDR3 amino acids: CSVGQINQPQHF. As DNA, the CDR3 is TGCAGCGTTGGACAGATTAATCAGCCCCAGCATTTT. The whole variable domain, filled in from reference TRBV29-1 and TRBJ1-5, reads SAVISQKPSRDICQRGTSLTIQCQVDSQVTMMFWYRQQPGQSLTLIATANQGSEATYESGFVIDKFPISRPNLTFSTLTVSNMSPEDSSIYLCSVGQINQPQHFGDGTRLSIL.

This chain connects TRBV20-1 to TRBJ1-2, with D perhaps TRBD1 (5 bases). The length of the CDR3 is 10 residues. Germline assignment: CDR1 DFQATT and CDR2 SNEGSKA (reference sequence). Trimming removed 6 bases at V and 8 bases at J, with 10 bases between. The chain's CDR3 is CSAAGSGYTF. In DNA, the CDR3 is TGCAGTGCCGCAGGGAGCGGCTACACCTTC.

The chain is built from TRBV4-3 and TRBJ1-6; D is ambiguous. There are 15 residues in the CDR3. V was shortened by 1 base and J by 6 bases, with 10 bases between the two germline ends. Germline CDR1 is LGHNA and CDR2 is YSLEER. CDR3 sequence (DNA): TGCGCCAGCAGCCAAGTTTTTGGAAGTAATTCACCCCTCCACTTT. Translating gives CASSQVFGSNSPLHF.

The rearrangement uses TRBV25-1 and TRBJ2-1, with 7 bases aligning to TRBD1. V lost 5 bases to trimming and J lost 6 bases; unmatched junction nucleotides: 13. This CDR3 contains 16 residues. Germline V gene sequence: CDR1 MGHDK, CDR2 SYGVNS. CDR3 region: CASSQTGVLMANEQFF. CDR3 DNA sequence: TGTGCCAGCAGTCAAACAGGGGTTCTTATGGCCAATGAGCAGTTCTTC. Using reference TRBV25-1 and TRBJ2-1 for the parts outside the CDR3, the full variable domain is EADIYQTPRYLVIGTGKKITLECSQTMGHDKMYWYQQDPGMELHLIHYSYGVNSTEKGDLSSESTVSRIRTEHFPLTLESARPSHTSQYLCASSQTGVLMANEQFFGPGTRLTVL.

The chain carries TRBV7-9 and TRBJ1-2; D is uncertain. Germline CDR1 reads SEHNR; CDR2 reads FQNEAQ (reference sequence). V lost 1 base, J lost 8 bases, and 8 bases lay in between. The CDR3 has 12 residues. The CDR3 DNA reads as TGTGCCAGCAGCTTAGAACTAGGAGGCTACACCTTC. It yields the protein CASSLELGGYTF. The full variable domain, with the rest looked up from reference TRBV7-9 and TRBJ1-2, is DTGVSQNPRHKITKRGQNVTFRCDPISEHNRLYWYRQTLGQGPEFLTYFQNEAQLEKSRLLSDRFSAERPKGSFSTLEIQRTEQGDSAMYLCASSLELGGYTFGSGTRLTVV.

This clone is a singleton in its sample. V gene TRBV6-5 combines with J gene TRBJ2-1; 8 bases map to TRBD2. V shed 2 bases and J 6 bases; nucleotides not matched to a gene: 9. Germline-derived CDR1 and CDR2 are MNHEY and SVGAGI. This CDR3 comprises 16 residues. The CDR3 DNA sequence: TGTGCCAGCAGTTACACCGGGACTAGGAGTACCAATGAGCAGTTCTTC. It specifies CASSYTGTRSTNEQFF.

The rearrangement links TRBV6-1 to TRBJ1-6; D remains unclear. The V and J ends lost 8 bases and 0 bases respectively, with 8 bases between them. Germline V gives CDR1 MNHNS, CDR2 SASEGT. The CDR3 totals 14 residues. CDR3 nucleotides: TGTGCCAGCGCTGTGAACTCCTATAATTCACCCCTCCACTTT. Amino acid sequence: CASAVNSYNSPLHF.

In regard to this clone: The sample contains more than one DNA sequence encoding this CDR3. This chain joins TRBV20-1 and TRBJ2-5; D gene unclear. This CDR3 contains 11 residues. V dropped 3 bases and J dropped 5 bases, with 7 bases sitting between them. Germline V lookup: CDR1 DFQATT, CDR2 SNEGSKA (reference sequence). The CDR3 spells CSASLGETQYF. CDR3 coding DNA: TGCAGTGCTAGCCTAGGGGAGACCCAGTACTTC.

The chain joins TRBV11-2 to TRBJ2-1; weak D call: TRBD1 (5 bases). Trimming took 2 bases from V and 5 from J, leaving 10 bases between them. Looked up from germline, CDR1 is SGHAT and CDR2 is FQNNGV. CDR3 length: 14 amino acids. In nucleotides, the CDR3 is TGTGCCAGCAGCTTAAGGGGTAGAAACAATGAGCAGTTCTTC. Its protein is CASSLRGRNNEQFF.

The chain has TRBV4-3 and TRBJ2-7, with TRBD1 matching over 8 bases. CDR1 and CDR2 from the germline V gene are LGHNA and YSLEER. J was trimmed by 3 bases and V by 4 bases; bases with no gene match: 14. This CDR3 has 17 amino acids. Here the CDR3 DNA reads TGCGCCAGCAGCCCAGGGACAGGCGTTAATACTTTCTACGAGCAGTACTTC. It specifies CASSPGTGVNTFYEQYF.

The chain joins TRBV7-3 to TRBJ2-2; D not certain. The CDR3 spans 14 residues. V lost 3 bases, J lost 1 base, and 6 bases lay in between. CDR1 SGHTA and CDR2 FQGTGA come from the germline V gene. In DNA form, the CDR3 reads TGTGCCAGCAGCTTGGAAGGGAACACCGGGGAGCTGTTTTTT. This codes for CASSLEGNTGELFF.

This clone has more than one count but fewer than ten. The chain recombines TRBV5-6 with TRBJ2-2; D gene ambiguous. Germline CDR1 reads SGHDT; CDR2 reads YYEEEE. The CDR3 has 14 amino acids. Trimming cost V 0 bases and J 6 bases, with 9 bases left between them. CDR3 sequence: CASSLALDAGELFF. The CDR3 DNA follows: TGTGCCAGCAGCTTGGCGCTAGATGCCGGGGAGCTGTTTTTT.

The gene calls are TRBV10-3 and TRBJ1-5, with 7 nucleotides matching TRBD1. The CDR3 loop spans 13 amino acids. Germline V CDR1 and CDR2: ENHRY, SYGVKD. J gave up 7 bases and V 3 bases, and 3 bases lay outside the gene matches. In nucleotides, the CDR3 is TGTGCCATCAGTGAACAGGGGACGCAGCCCCAGCATTTT. Translated: CAISEQGTQPQHF.

This clone showed up just once. The chain links TRBV25-1 to TRBJ2-7; TRBD1 might be the D (6 bases). This CDR3 has 14 residues. Germline assignment: CDR1 MGHDK and CDR2 SYGVNS. The V gene lost 5 bases and the J gene lost 2 bases, with 13 bases spanning the gap. CDR3 protein: CASSTGTRTYEQYF. As DNA, the CDR3 is TGTGCCAGCAGTACCGGGACACGGACCTACGAGCAGTACTTC.

A few counts support this clone. The CDR3 DNA follows: TGTGCCAGCAGTCTTACCCCAGGGGGCCTTAATTCACCCCTCCACTTT. Protein: CASSLTPGGLNSPLHF. V usage is TRBV7-9 and J usage is TRBJ1-6; TRBD1 agrees at 8 bases. V lost 6 bases, J lost 6 bases, and 10 bases stayed unmatched. Germline CDR1 is SEHNR and CDR2 is FQNEAQ (reference sequence). The CDR3 sequence is 16 residues long.